This T cell receptor beta chain originates from a study of OX40 agonist ivuxolimab in advanced cancers. Broadly, across the study: Ivuxolimab was an agonistic, fully human IgG2 monoclonal antibody directed against OX40 (CD134), a costimulatory receptor. In the dose-escalation cohort, nearly 85% of patients were male, and the mean age was roughly 56 years with a range of roughly 20 to 79. The paper reports the monotherapy dose-escalation portion (N ≈ 50 patients) of the phase I ivuxolimab trial. Partial responses occurred in three dose-escalation patients: two with cutaneous melanoma and one with hepatocellular carcinoma. Prior anti-PD-1, anti-PD-L1 or anti-CTLA-4 therapy was permitted, and checkpoint inhibitors had been received by less than 45% of dose-escalation patients. Among the roughly 52 dose-escalation patients, around 20 had hepatocellular carcinoma, 15 or so melanoma, 9 renal cell carcinoma and 9 head and neck cancer. Intravenous ivuxolimab was administered to patients every 2 weeks at six dose levels: 0.01, 0.1, 0.3, 1.5, 3 and 10 mg/kg. The purpose of peripheral TCRbeta sequencing was to test whether ivuxolimab changed TCR sequence diversity and led to clonal T-cell expansion.

The trial excluded patients who had a history of autoimmune disease or were on systemic immunosuppression. Peripheral blood for TCR sequencing was drawn from every dose cohort at baseline, at cycle 4 day 1 and at cycle 7 day 1. Samples were obtained from an open-label, multicenter, first-in-human phase I dose-escalation trial of ivuxolimab. Adults with locally advanced or metastatic head and neck squamous cell, hepatocellular, melanoma or renal cell carcinoma were enrolled in the trial. Before TCR sequencing, CD4+ T cells and CD8+ T cells from peripheral blood were sorted into separate populations. The junction carries 16 bases between V and J, which are trimmed by 5 bases and 7 bases respectively. The germline V gene (reference sequence) supplies CDR1 SEHNR and CDR2 FQNEAQ. The CDR3 has 14 amino acids, counting the end cysteine and phenylalanine. Only the CDR3 portion is preserved as DNA: 42 bases, with reading frame beginning at the first base.

Genomic DNA was isolated from the sorted cells so that the TCRbeta CDR3 region could be sequenced. The immunoSEQ Assay was used to sequence the TCRbeta CDR3 regions. TCRdb took this table from immuneACCESS and kept in-frame rearrangements with V and J called. Such tables lack part of the clones; where checked against another copy, unresolved V genes explain under half of the gap, and the rest is unexplained. This sample has 60,000 to 85,000 clones in its table, and over 85% of those were observed once. Around 21% of the sample is in the top ten clones. With respect to this clone: The antigen it binds to is not known. Base qualities are not at hand, and no much larger clone is one base apart.

Study-wide findings and limitations: Low levels of normalized T-cell clonal expansion were also shown by some nonresponding patients. At doses from 0.1 to 3.0 mg/kg, clonal expansion was seen in both CD4+ and CD8+ blood T cells between baseline and week 6. After ivuxolimab, CD8+ T cells had more expanded clones than CD4+ T cells on average. Antigen specificity was not determined for the clonally expanded peripheral T cells. In the 0.1-3.0 mg/kg groups, partial responders had among the lowest normalized peripheral clonal expansion, particularly in CD8+ T cells.

This receptor chain uses TRBV7-9 and TRBJ2-3; the D gene is perhaps TRBD2, from 6 matching bases. The sample consisted of CD4+ or CD8+ T cells sorted from blood, taken in a trial of the OX40 agonist ivuxolimab. The sequence was collected from an adult with an advanced solid tumor such as melanoma, head and neck, liver or kidney cancer. The CDR3 has the sequence CASSPRDSTNTQYF. At the DNA level, the sequence is TGTGCCAGCAGCCCCAGGGACTCGACAAATACGCAGTATTTT.